This is a list of T cell receptor beta chains from one sample in a study of cytomegalovirus exposure and HLA in healthy donors. The assay was immunoSEQ multiplex PCR, and TCRdb's table has in-frame clones only and misses some. This table holds more than 150,000 clones, 75% to 85% found once. The sample consisted of PBMCs. These receptors came from a girl aged 2-10 years in good health and CMV-seropositive. Both conserved end residues are part of each CDR3. Each record gives: V gene, clone size, D gene, J gene, CDR3 protein, CDR3 DNA. The D gene is left open where the match is weak. Expanded clones get a size class; other rows say once, few or many, or leave the size out.

TRBV11-1	once	TRBD1	TRBJ1-1	CASRQDRGTEAFF	TGTGCCAGCAGGCAGGACAGGGGTACTGAAGCTTTCTTT
TRBV10-3	once	NA	TRBJ2-3	CAISDPGRGLTDTQYF	TGTGCCATCAGTGACCCCGGGAGGGGGCTGACAGATACGCAGTATTTT
TRBV14	NA	NA	TRBJ1-1	CASSQERGTEAFF	TGTGCCAGCAGCCAAGAACGGGGGACTGAAGCTTTCTTT
TRBV19	few	TRBD1	TRBJ1-5	CASRRQGGGNQPQHF	TGTGCCAGTAGGAGACAGGGTGGGGGCAATCAGCCCCAGCATTTT
TRBV12-5	NA	TRBD2	TRBJ2-5	CASGLGSGRGETQYF	TGTGCTAGTGGTTTGGGTAGCGGGAGAGGAGAGACCCAGTACTTC
TRBV7-2	once	TRBD2	TRBJ2-2	CASSLTSGEIWGELFF	TGTGCCAGCAGCTTAACTAGCGGGGAGATTTGGGGGGAGCTGTTTTTT
TRBV20-1	NA	NA	TRBJ2-1	CSARDTGEQFF	TGCAGTGCTAGAGATACGGGTGAGCAGTTCTTC
TRBV5-1	NA	NA	TRBJ2-7	CASSLSGRSSYEQYF	TGCGCCAGCAGCTTAAGCGGGCGAAGCTCCTACGAGCAGTACTTC
TRBV14	NA	NA	TRBJ2-1	CASRVDFGEQFF	TGTGCCAGCAGGGTAGACTTCGGGGAGCAGTTCTTC
TRBV6-1	NA	NA	TRBJ1-1	CASSDPTFAPCGAFF	TGTGCCAGCAGTGACCCGACATTTGCCCCCTGTGGAGCTTTCTTT
TRBV11-2	NA	NA	TRBJ2-7	CASGGLAYEQYF	TGTGCCAGCGGGGGCTTGGCCTACGAGCAGTACTTC
TRBV5-4	NA	TRBD1	TRBJ1-2	CASSSIGTGTRTYGYTF	TGTGCCAGCAGCTCGATAGGGACAGGGACCCGTACCTATGGCTACACCTTC
TRBV7-3	NA	TRBD1	TRBJ1-2	CASSLSVETGIDYGYTF	TGTGCCAGCAGCTTAAGTGTCGAGACAGGGATTGACTATGGCTACACCTTC
TRBV7-2	NA	TRBD1	TRBJ1-1	CASSFGQGAPNTEAFF	TGTGCCAGCAGCTTCGGACAGGGGGCCCCAAACACTGAAGCTTTCTTT
TRBV27	NA	TRBD1	TRBJ1-2	CASSPGAGTEGRGYGYTF	TGTGCCAGCAGTCCCGGGGCGGGGACAGAAGGTCGTGGCTATGGCTACACCTTC
TRBV9	NA	NA	TRBJ2-1	CASSASRGRIPFDYSYNEQFF	TGTGCCAGCAGCGCCTCGCGGGGGCGGATTCCGTTTGACTATTCCTACAATGAGCAGTTCTTC
TRBV5-1	NA	NA	TRBJ2-7	CASSLAQTSYEQYF	TGCGCCAGCAGCTTGGCACAGACCTCCTACGAGCAGTACTTC
TRBV5-1	NA	TRBD2	TRBJ2-1	CASSSGLAGVGEQFF	TGCGCCAGCAGCTCGGGACTAGCGGGAGTAGGAGAGCAGTTCTTC
TRBV6-5	NA	NA	TRBJ1-5	CASSYSWTHDQPQHF	TGTGCCAGCAGTTACTCGTGGACACACGATCAGCCCCAGCATTTT
TRBV6-6	NA	NA	TRBJ2-1	CASSYLVNEQFF	TGTGCCAGCAGCTACCTTGTTAATGAGCAGTTCTTC
TRBV7-8	NA	NA	TRBJ2-7	CASSLESIYEQYF	TGTGCCAGCAGCTTAGAATCGATCTACGAGCAGTACTTC
TRBV9	NA	NA	TRBJ1-4	CASSVGLGGEKLFF	TGTGCCAGCAGCGTAGGGCTAGGAGGGGAAAAACTGTTTTTT
TRBV5-6	NA	NA	TRBJ2-3	CAAAKTSTDTQYF	TGTGCCGCGGCGAAGACTAGCACAGATACGCAGTATTTT
TRBV4-1	NA	NA	TRBJ1-1	CASSQEDSKNTEAFF	TGCGCCAGCAGCCAAGAAGACAGTAAGAACACTGAAGCTTTCTTT
TRBV10-3	NA	NA	TRBJ2-3	CAISPTGGLADTQYF	TGTGCCATCAGTCCGACGGGGGGCCTGGCAGATACGCAGTATTTT
TRBV2	once	TRBD2	TRBJ2-3	CASTGGLAGGSTDTQYF	TGTGCCAGCACGGGGGGACTAGCGGGGGGCAGCACAGATACGCAGTATTTT
TRBV18	NA	NA	TRBJ1-4	CASSQTSANEKLFF	TGTGCCAGCTCACAAACTTCGGCTAATGAAAAACTGTTTTTT
TRBV21-1	NA	NA	TRBJ2-7	CASSNRRGAPSELSYEQYF	TGTGCCAGCAGCAATCGGCGGGGGGCTCCGTCCGAACTCTCCTACGAGCAGTACTTC
TRBV27	once	NA	TRBJ1-5	CASRPRDNQPQHF	TGTGCCAGCAGACCCCGGGACAATCAGCCCCAGCATTTT
TRBV27	NA	TRBD2	TRBJ2-1	CASSLPTSGRGDEQFF	TGTGCCAGCAGTTTACCGACTAGCGGGAGAGGAGATGAGCAGTTCTTC
TRBV6-1	NA	TRBD1	TRBJ2-3	CASRPRTGVLDTQYF	TGTGCCAGCAGACCCCGGACAGGGGTTTTAGATACGCAGTATTTT
TRBV14	NA	NA	TRBJ2-3	CASSHAPPRDTQYF	TGTGCCAGCAGCCACGCCCCCCCCCGGGATACGCAGTATTTT
TRBV5-6	NA	NA	TRBJ2-7	CASSFKWNREDEQYF	TGTGCCAGCAGCTTTAAGTGGAATAGGGAGGACGAGCAGTACTTC
TRBV6-5	few	NA	TRBJ1-1	CASSWNHFRGGTEAFF	TGTGCCAGCAGTTGGAACCATTTCAGGGGCGGGACTGAAGCTTTCTTT
TRBV5-1	NA	TRBD1	TRBJ2-4	CASSEETGSLNIQYF	TGCGCCAGCAGCGAAGAGACAGGGTCGTTAAACATTCAGTACTTC
TRBV28	NA	NA	TRBJ1-5	CASSLNKGYGQPQHF	TGTGCCAGCAGCCTTAATAAGGGGTATGGGCAGCCCCAGCATTTT
TRBV28	NA	TRBD1	TRBJ1-5	CASSITQGANQPQHF	TGTGCCAGCAGTATCACTCAGGGGGCCAATCAGCCCCAGCATTTT
TRBV7-7	once	NA	TRBJ2-1	CASSPGWSEGENEQFF	TGTGCCAGCAGCCCTGGATGGAGCGAGGGGGAGAATGAGCAGTTCTTC
TRBV27	NA	TRBD2	TRBJ2-7	CASWEGTEQYF	TGTGCCAGTTGGGAGGGAACCGAGCAGTACTTC